A selection of T cell receptor beta chains follows, all from one sample in a study of molecular identifiers for immune sequencing clone quantification. Each CDR3 protein is one row after TCRdb ran MiXCR on the PCR reads. This repertoire shows about 640,000 distinct CDR3 sequences, 15% to 20% found once; its top ten account for around 0.86%. The sample was naive CD8+ T cells from blood, with Jurkat cell RNA spiked in. These receptors were taken from a human donor in good health. Some libraries in this study had Jurkat cell RNA spiked in. Each CDR3 is given with its conserved first and last residue. D genes are given only for firm matches. The size of a clone is reported for some rows only, either as once, few or many, or as a class for expanded clones.

clone_size: many
v_call: TRBV10-3
d_call: -
j_call: TRBJ2-3
cdr3_nt: TGTGCCAGCGAGTCAGGGGCCACATTTTCAGATACGCAGTATTTT
cdr3_aa: CASESGATFSDTQYF

clone_size: -
v_call: TRBV3-1
d_call: TRBD1
j_call: TRBJ2-5
cdr3_nt: TGTGCCAGCAGCCAAGATAACGCTAAGACAGGGGGATTAATAGAGACCCAGTACTTC
cdr3_aa: CASSQDNAKTGGLIETQYF

clone_size: few
v_call: TRBV30
d_call: -
j_call: TRBJ2-7
cdr3_nt: TGTGCCTGGGTAGAGGCCTACGAGCAGTACTTC
cdr3_aa: CAWVEAYEQYF

clone_size: few
v_call: TRBV4-3
d_call: TRBD1
j_call: TRBJ2-1
cdr3_nt: TGCGCCAGCAGCCTTACACGTACCGGGACAGGGTTAGTCAATGAGCAGTTCTTC
cdr3_aa: CASSLTRTGTGLVNEQFF

clone_size: many
v_call: TRBV13
d_call: -
j_call: TRBJ2-7
cdr3_nt: TGTGCCAGCAGTTTGCTAAGAGAAGTCCCGCAGTACTTC
cdr3_aa: CASSLLREVPQYF

clone_size: -
v_call: TRBV5-4
d_call: -
j_call: TRBJ2-2
cdr3_nt: TGTGCCGGCAGCTTGGGGCCCGCTGAAGAGCTGATTTTT
cdr3_aa: CAGSLGPAEELIF

clone_size: -
v_call: TRBV6-2/TRBV6-3
d_call: -
j_call: TRBJ1-1
cdr3_nt: TGTGCCAGCAGTTTACAGGGATACGCTGAAGCTTTCTTT
cdr3_aa: CASSLQGYAEAFF

clone_size: -
v_call: TRBV9
d_call: -
j_call: TRBJ2-5
cdr3_nt: TGTGCCAGCAGCGTCGGGGGCGCAGTGACCCAGTACTTC
cdr3_aa: CASSVGGAVTQYF

clone_size: few
v_call: TRBV7-6
d_call: TRBD1
j_call: TRBJ2-1
cdr3_nt: TGTGCCAGCAGCGACACGTCCGGGACAGGCGCTACTAGCTCCTACAATGAGCAGTTCTTC
cdr3_aa: CASSDTSGTGATSSYNEQFF

clone_size: -
v_call: TRBV20-1
d_call: -
j_call: TRBJ2-2
cdr3_nt: TGCAGTGCTAGGCCCTTACAAATTTCCGGGGAGCTGTTTTTT
cdr3_aa: CSARPLQISGELFF

clone_size: few
v_call: TRBV20-1
d_call: TRBD2
j_call: TRBJ2-4
cdr3_nt: TGCAGTGCTGGCTCGGGACTAGCGGGAGATGGAACCAAAAACATTCAGTACTTC
cdr3_aa: CSAGSGLAGDGTKNIQYF

clone_size: many
v_call: TRBV28
d_call: TRBD2
j_call: TRBJ2-7
cdr3_nt: TGTGCCAGCTACGAGGCGGGGGGCGACGAGCAGTACTTC
cdr3_aa: CASYEAGGDEQYF

clone_size: few
v_call: TRBV3-1
d_call: TRBD1
j_call: TRBJ1-4
cdr3_nt: TGTGCCAGCAGCCAAGCCGGGACAGGGTTAGACGAAAAACTGTTTTTT
cdr3_aa: CASSQAGTGLDEKLFF

clone_size: many
v_call: TRBV29-1
d_call: TRBD1
j_call: TRBJ2-3
cdr3_nt: TGCAGCGTTGCAGGGATAGGGGGCTCAGATACGCAGTATTTT
cdr3_aa: CSVAGIGGSDTQYF

clone_size: -
v_call: TRBV25-1
d_call: TRBD1
j_call: TRBJ2-6
cdr3_nt: TGTGCCAGCAGTGTTGTACAGGGGCTATCTGGGGCCAACGTCCTGACTTTC
cdr3_aa: CASSVVQGLSGANVLTF

clone_size: many
v_call: TRBV5-5
d_call: -
j_call: TRBJ2-5
cdr3_nt: TGTGCCAGCAGCAGGGACCTACGAGAGACCCAGTACTTC
cdr3_aa: CASSRDLRETQYF

clone_size: -
v_call: TRBV5-1
d_call: TRBD1
j_call: TRBJ2-1
cdr3_nt: TGCGCCAGCAGCTGGACAGGGAGTCATGAGCAGTTCTTC
cdr3_aa: CASSWTGSHEQFF

clone_size: many
v_call: TRBV2
d_call: -
j_call: TRBJ2-5
cdr3_nt: TGTGCCAGCAGTATTCGGTTGGACTTTTCGACCCAGTACTTC
cdr3_aa: CASSIRLDFSTQYF

clone_size: -
v_call: TRBV7-9
d_call: -
j_call: TRBJ2-1
cdr3_nt: TGTGCCAGCACCCGAGACTTACAGGGAAGCCCCTACAATGAGCAGTTCTTC
cdr3_aa: CASTRDLQGSPYNEQFF

clone_size: -
v_call: TRBV20-1
d_call: -
j_call: TRBJ1-3
cdr3_nt: TGCAGTGCTATGCCTGGAAACACCATATATTTT
cdr3_aa: CSAMPGNTIYF

clone_size: many
v_call: TRBV20-1
d_call: TRBD1
j_call: TRBJ1-3
cdr3_nt: TGCAGTGCTAGCTCCAGTACAGGGGGCAATGGAAACACCATATATTTT
cdr3_aa: CSASSSTGGNGNTIYF

clone_size: many
v_call: TRBV4-2
d_call: -
j_call: TRBJ2-6
cdr3_nt: TGTGCCAGCAGCCAAGTTCAATTCTCTGGGGCCAACGTCCTGACTTTC
cdr3_aa: CASSQVQFSGANVLTF

clone_size: many
v_call: TRBV6-2/TRBV6-3
d_call: -
j_call: TRBJ1-1
cdr3_nt: TGTGCCAGCAGAGAAACGCGCACTGAAGCTTTCTTT
cdr3_aa: CASRETRTEAFF

clone_size: many
v_call: TRBV7-2
d_call: -
j_call: TRBJ1-3
cdr3_nt: TGTGCCAGCAGCTTAGCGCAGGGAGCTGGAAACACCATATATTTT
cdr3_aa: CASSLAQGAGNTIYF

clone_size: -
v_call: TRBV30
d_call: TRBD1
j_call: TRBJ1-2
cdr3_nt: TGTGCCTGGAGTGCCCCTCGACAGGGCTATGGCTACACCTTC
cdr3_aa: CAWSAPRQGYGYTF

clone_size: many
v_call: TRBV7-9
d_call: -
j_call: TRBJ1-5
cdr3_nt: TGTGCCAGCAGCTCCTCCAGGATGGGTTACGATAGCAATCAGCCCCAGCATTTT
cdr3_aa: CASSSSRMGYDSNQPQHF

clone_size: -
v_call: TRBV6-5
d_call: -
j_call: TRBJ2-7
cdr3_nt: -
cdr3_aa: CASSILGPNSYEQYF

clone_size: many
v_call: TRBV27
d_call: -
j_call: TRBJ1-6
cdr3_nt: TGTGCCAGCAGTTTGAGGGGGGGCTATAATTCACCCCTCCACTTT
cdr3_aa: CASSLRGGYNSPLHF

clone_size: many
v_call: TRBV20-1
d_call: TRBD1
j_call: TRBJ2-3
cdr3_nt: TGCAGTGCCACGGACAGGGATCCAGATACGCAGTATTTT
cdr3_aa: CSATDRDPDTQYF

clone_size: -
v_call: TRBV11-2
d_call: -
j_call: TRBJ2-1
cdr3_nt: TGTGCCAGCAGCTTAGTGGTAGGGTCACTCTACAATGAGCAGTTCTTC
cdr3_aa: CASSLVVGSLYNEQFF

clone_size: -
v_call: TRBV5-4
d_call: -
j_call: TRBJ1-1
cdr3_nt: TGTGCCAGCAGCTTGGATGGACAGCAAAACATGAACACTGAAGCTTTCTTT
cdr3_aa: CASSLDGQQNMNTEAFF

clone_size: -
v_call: TRBV6-2/TRBV6-3
d_call: -
j_call: TRBJ1-2
cdr3_nt: TGTGCCAGCAATGCCCTCCGGGCAGCCAACTATGGCTACACCTTC
cdr3_aa: CASNALRAANYGYTF

clone_size: few
v_call: TRBV6-6
d_call: TRBD1
j_call: TRBJ1-2
cdr3_nt: TGTGCCAGCAGATCGGAAGGGGGCGCTTATGGTGGCTACACCTTC
cdr3_aa: CASRSEGGAYGGYTF

clone_size: many
v_call: TRBV29-1
d_call: TRBD2
j_call: TRBJ2-3
cdr3_nt: TGCAGCGTTGCGACTAGCGGATACACAGATACGCAGTATTTT
cdr3_aa: CSVATSGYTDTQYF

clone_size: many
v_call: TRBV7-8
d_call: TRBD1
j_call: TRBJ2-2
cdr3_nt: TGTGCCAGCAGCTTAGTTGGGGACAGGGCTGATGGGGAGCTGTTTTTT
cdr3_aa: CASSLVGDRADGELFF

clone_size: few
v_call: TRBV10-3
d_call: TRBD2
j_call: TRBJ2-1
cdr3_nt: TGTGCCATCAGTGAGTCGGCCGGAGCGGGGCACACCAACTACTACAATGAGCAGTTCTTC
cdr3_aa: CAISESAGAGHTNYYNEQFF

clone_size: many
v_call: TRBV19
d_call: TRBD1
j_call: TRBJ2-1
cdr3_nt: TGTGCCAGTAGTATAGGCGACAGGGCACTCTACAATGAGCAGTTCTTC
cdr3_aa: CASSIGDRALYNEQFF

clone_size: many
v_call: TRBV6-5
d_call: -
j_call: TRBJ2-1
cdr3_nt: TGTGCCAGCAGTTACTTCGATAACAATGAGCAGTTCTTC
cdr3_aa: CASSYFDNNEQFF

clone_size: many
v_call: TRBV12-3/TRBV12-4
d_call: -
j_call: TRBJ2-5
cdr3_nt: TGTGCCAGCAGTTCCCTCACCCAGATCGAGACCCAGTACTTC
cdr3_aa: CASSSLTQIETQYF

clone_size: -
v_call: TRBV3-1
d_call: -
j_call: TRBJ2-7
cdr3_nt: TGTGCCAGCAGCTCCACTTTCGCCTTAGGCTACGAGCAGTACTTC
cdr3_aa: CASSSTFALGYEQYF

clone_size: many
v_call: TRBV7-9
d_call: TRBD2
j_call: TRBJ2-7
cdr3_nt: TGTGCCAGTGGTGCGGGGGGAAGCTCCTACGAGCAGTACTTC
cdr3_aa: CASGAGGSSYEQYF

clone_size: -
v_call: TRBV18
d_call: TRBD1
j_call: TRBJ1-4
cdr3_nt: TGTGCCAGCTCACCACTCGACAGGGGTCCAACTAATGAAAAACTGTTTTTT
cdr3_aa: CASSPLDRGPTNEKLFF

clone_size: few
v_call: TRBV19
d_call: -
j_call: TRBJ2-1
cdr3_nt: TGTGCCAGTAGTATAGCAGGGGGGAGCTCCTACAATGAGCAGTTCTTC
cdr3_aa: CASSIAGGSSYNEQFF

clone_size: many
v_call: TRBV28
d_call: -
j_call: TRBJ2-5
cdr3_nt: TGTGCCGGCGGCGGCAAGTACCAAGAGACCCAGTACTTC
cdr3_aa: CAGGGKYQETQYF

clone_size: few
v_call: TRBV15
d_call: -
j_call: TRBJ2-2
cdr3_nt: TGTGCCACCAGGGCGGCCCCGAATACCGGGGAGCTGTTTTTT
cdr3_aa: CATRAAPNTGELFF

clone_size: -
v_call: TRBV7-9
d_call: -
j_call: TRBJ2-7
cdr3_nt: TGTGCCAGCAGCTCAACCACCGACGAGCAGTACTTC
cdr3_aa: CASSSTTDEQYF

clone_size: -
v_call: TRBV5-4
d_call: TRBD2
j_call: TRBJ2-5
cdr3_nt: TGTGCCAGCAGCATGGGACTAGCGGAACAAGAGACCCAGTACTTC
cdr3_aa: CASSMGLAEQETQYF